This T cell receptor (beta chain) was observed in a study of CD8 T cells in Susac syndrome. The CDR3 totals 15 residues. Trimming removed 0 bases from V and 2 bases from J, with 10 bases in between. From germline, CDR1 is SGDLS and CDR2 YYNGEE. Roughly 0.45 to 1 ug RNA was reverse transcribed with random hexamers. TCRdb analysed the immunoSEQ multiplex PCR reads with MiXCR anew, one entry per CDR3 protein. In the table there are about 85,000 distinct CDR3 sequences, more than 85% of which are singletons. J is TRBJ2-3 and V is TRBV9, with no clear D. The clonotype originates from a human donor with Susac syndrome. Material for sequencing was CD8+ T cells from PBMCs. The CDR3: CASSVDLSDTDTQYF. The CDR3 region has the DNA TGTGCCAGCAGCGTAGATCTATCGGACACAGATACGCAGTATTTT.